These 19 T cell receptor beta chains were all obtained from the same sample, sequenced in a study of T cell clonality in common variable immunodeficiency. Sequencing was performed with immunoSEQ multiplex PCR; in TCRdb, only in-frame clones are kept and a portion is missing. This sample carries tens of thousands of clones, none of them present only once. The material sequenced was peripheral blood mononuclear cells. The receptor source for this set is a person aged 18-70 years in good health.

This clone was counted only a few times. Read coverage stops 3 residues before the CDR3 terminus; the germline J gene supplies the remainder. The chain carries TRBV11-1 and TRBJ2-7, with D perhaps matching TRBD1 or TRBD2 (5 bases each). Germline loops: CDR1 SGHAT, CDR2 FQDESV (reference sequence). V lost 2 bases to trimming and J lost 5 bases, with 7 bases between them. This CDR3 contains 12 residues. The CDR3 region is CASSLRGDEQYF. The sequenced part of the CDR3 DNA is TGTGCCAGCAGCTTACGAGGGGACGAG.

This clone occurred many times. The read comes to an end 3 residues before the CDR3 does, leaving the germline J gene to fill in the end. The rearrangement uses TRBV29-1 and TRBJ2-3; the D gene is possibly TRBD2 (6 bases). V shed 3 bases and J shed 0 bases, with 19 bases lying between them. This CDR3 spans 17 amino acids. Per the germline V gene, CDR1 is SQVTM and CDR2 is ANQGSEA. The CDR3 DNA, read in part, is TGCAGCGTTGAGGGAAAGAGTCTAGCGCTAAGCACAGATACG. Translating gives CSVEGKSLALSTDT. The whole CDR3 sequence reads CSVEGKSLALSTDTQYF.

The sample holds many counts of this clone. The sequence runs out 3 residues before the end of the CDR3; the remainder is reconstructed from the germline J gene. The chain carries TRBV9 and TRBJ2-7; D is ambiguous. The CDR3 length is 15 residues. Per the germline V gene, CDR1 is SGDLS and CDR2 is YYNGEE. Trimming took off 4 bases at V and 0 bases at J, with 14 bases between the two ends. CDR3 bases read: TGTGCCAGCAGCCGTGAGATGATGGCCTCCTACGAG. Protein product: CASSREMMASYE. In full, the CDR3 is CASSREMMASYEQYF.

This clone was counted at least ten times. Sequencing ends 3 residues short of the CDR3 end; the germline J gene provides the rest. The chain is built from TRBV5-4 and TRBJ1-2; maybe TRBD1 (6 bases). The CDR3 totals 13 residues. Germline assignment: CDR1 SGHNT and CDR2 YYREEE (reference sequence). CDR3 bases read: TGTGCCAGCAGCCAAATAACAGGGAGAGGC. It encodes CASSQITGRG. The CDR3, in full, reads CASSQITGRGYTF. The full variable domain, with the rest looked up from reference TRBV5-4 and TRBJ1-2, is ETGVTQSPTHLIKTRGQQVTLRCSSQSGHNTVSWYQQALGQGPQFIFQYYREEENGRGNFPPRFSGLQFPNYSSELNVNALELDDSALYLCASSQITGRGYTFGSGTRLTVV.

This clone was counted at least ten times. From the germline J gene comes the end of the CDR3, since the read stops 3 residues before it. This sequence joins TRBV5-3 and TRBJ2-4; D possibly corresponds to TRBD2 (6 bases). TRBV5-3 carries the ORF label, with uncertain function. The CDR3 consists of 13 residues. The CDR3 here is CARTVAVQETQYF. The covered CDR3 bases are TGTGCCAGAACAGTAGCGGTACAAGAGACT.

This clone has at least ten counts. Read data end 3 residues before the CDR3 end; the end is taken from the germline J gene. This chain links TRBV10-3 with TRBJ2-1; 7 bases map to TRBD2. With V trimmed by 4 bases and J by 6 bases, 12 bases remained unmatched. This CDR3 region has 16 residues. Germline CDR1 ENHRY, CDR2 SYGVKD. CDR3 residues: CAISVKEGGSGNEQFF. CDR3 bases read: TGTGCCATCAGTGTTAAAGAAGGCGGGAGTGGCAATGAG.

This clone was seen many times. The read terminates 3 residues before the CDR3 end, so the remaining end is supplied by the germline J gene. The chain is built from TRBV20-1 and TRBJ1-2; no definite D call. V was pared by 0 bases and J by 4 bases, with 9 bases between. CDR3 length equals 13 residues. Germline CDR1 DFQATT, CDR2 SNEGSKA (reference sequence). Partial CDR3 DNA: TGCAGTGCTAGAGATCGAACAGCCTATGGC. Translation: CSARDRTAYG. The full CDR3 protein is CSARDRTAYGYTF.

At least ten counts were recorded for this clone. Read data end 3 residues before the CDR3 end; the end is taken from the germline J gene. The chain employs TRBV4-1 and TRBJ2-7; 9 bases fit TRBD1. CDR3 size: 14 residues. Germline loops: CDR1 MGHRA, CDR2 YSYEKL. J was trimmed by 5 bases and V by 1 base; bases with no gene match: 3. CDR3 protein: CASSQVGTGHEQYF. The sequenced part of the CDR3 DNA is TGCGCCAGCAGCCAAGTTGGGACAGGGCACGAG.

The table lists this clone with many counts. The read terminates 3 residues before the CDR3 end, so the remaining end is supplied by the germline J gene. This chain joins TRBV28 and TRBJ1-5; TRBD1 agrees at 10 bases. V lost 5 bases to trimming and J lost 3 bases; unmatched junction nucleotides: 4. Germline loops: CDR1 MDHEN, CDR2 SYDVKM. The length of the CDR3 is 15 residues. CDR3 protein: CASSMTGGYNQPQHF. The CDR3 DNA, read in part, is TGTGCCAGCAGTATGACAGGGGGCTACAATCAGCCC.

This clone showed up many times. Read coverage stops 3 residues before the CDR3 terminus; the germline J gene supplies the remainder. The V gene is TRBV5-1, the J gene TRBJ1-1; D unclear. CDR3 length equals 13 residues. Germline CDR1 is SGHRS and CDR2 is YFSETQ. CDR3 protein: CASSLNPDNEAFF. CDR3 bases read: TGCGCCAGCAGCTTAAACCCCGACAACGAA.

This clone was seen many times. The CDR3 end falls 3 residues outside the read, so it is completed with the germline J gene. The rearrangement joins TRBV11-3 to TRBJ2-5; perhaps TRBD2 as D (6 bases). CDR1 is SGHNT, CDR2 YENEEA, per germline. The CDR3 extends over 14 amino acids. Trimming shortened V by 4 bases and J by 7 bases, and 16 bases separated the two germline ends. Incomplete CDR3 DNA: TGTGCCAGCAGCTCGGGACTGGCCACCGGGACC. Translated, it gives CASSSGLATGT. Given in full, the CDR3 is CASSSGLATGTQYF.

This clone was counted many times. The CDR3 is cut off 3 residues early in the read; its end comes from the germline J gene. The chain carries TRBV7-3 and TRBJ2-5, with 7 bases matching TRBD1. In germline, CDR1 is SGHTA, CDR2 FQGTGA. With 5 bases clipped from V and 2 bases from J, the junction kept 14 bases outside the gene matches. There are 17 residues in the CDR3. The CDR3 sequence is CASSRTGQEISQETQYF. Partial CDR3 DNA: TGTGCCAGCAGCCGCACCGGACAGGAGATCTCACAAGAGACC. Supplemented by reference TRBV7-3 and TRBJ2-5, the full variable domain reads GAGVSQTPSNKVTEKGKYVELRCDPISGHTALYWYRQSLGQGPEFLIYFQGTGAADDSGLPNDRFFAVRPEGSVSTLKIQRTERGDSAVYLCASSRTGQEISQETQYFGPGTRLLVL.

CDR3 in amino acids: CASNQKRANEQFF. CDR3 DNA (partial): TGCGCCAGCAACCAGAAGCGGGCGAATGAG. The chain carries TRBV10-2 and TRBJ2-1, with a tentative D call TRBD2 (6 bases). The observed sequence ends 3 residues before the CDR3 terminus, with the missing tail filled in from the germline J gene. Trimming took off 7 bases at V and 7 bases at J, with 14 bases between the two ends. CDR3 length: 13 residues. Per the germline V gene, CDR1 is WSHSY and CDR2 is SAAADI.

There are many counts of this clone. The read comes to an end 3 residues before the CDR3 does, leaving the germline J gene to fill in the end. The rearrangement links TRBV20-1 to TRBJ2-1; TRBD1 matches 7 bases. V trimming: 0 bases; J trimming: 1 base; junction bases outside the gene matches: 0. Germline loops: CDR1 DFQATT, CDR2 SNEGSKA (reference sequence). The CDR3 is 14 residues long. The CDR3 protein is CSARDRGSYNEQFF. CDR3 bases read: TGCAGTGCTAGAGACAGGGGGTCCTACAATGAG.

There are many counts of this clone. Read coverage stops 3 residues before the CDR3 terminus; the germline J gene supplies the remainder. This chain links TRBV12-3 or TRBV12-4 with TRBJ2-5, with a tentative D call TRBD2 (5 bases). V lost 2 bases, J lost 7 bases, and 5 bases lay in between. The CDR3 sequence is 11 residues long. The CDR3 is CASSLRGTQYF. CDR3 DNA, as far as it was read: TGTGCCAGCAGTTTACGGGGGACC.

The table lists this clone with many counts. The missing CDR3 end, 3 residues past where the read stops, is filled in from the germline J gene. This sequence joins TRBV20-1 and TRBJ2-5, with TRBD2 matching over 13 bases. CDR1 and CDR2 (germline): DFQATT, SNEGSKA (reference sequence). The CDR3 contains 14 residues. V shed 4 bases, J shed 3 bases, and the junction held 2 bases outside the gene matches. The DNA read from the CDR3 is TGCAGTGCTATGGGACTAGCGGGAAAAGAGACC. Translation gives CSAMGLAGKET. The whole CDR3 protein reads CSAMGLAGKETQYF.

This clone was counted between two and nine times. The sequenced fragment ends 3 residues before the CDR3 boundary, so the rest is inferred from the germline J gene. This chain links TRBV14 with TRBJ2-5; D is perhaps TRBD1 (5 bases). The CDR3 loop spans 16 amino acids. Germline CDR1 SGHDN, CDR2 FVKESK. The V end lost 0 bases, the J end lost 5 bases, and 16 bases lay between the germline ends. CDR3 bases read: TGTGCCAGCAGCCAAGATCGTAATCTCCCAGGGGAGACC. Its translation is CASSQDRNLPGET. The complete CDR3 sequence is CASSQDRNLPGETQYF.

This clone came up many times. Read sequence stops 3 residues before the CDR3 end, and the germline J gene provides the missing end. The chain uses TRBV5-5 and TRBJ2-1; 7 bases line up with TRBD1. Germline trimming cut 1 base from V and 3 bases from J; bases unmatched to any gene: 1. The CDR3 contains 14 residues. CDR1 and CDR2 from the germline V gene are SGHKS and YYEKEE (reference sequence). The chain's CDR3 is CASSLSGGYNEQFF. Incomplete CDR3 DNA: TGTGCCAGCAGCTTGTCAGGGGGCTACAATGAG.

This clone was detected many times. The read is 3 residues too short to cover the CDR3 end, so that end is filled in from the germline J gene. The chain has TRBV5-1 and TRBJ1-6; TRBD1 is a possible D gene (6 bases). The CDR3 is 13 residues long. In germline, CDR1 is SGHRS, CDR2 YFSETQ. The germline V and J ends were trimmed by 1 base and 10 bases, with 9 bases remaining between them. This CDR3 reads CASSLSGGSPLHF. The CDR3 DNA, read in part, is TGCGCCAGCAGCTTGTCGGGGGGCTCACCC.